These T cell receptor beta chains were read from a single sample in a study of shared clonotypes between healthy human individuals. Sequencing used immunoSEQ multiplex PCR; TCRdb keeps in-frame clones, though not all of them. The sample gives approximately 2.3 million clones, approximately 93% of which show up once; about 0.39% is in the top ten. The specimen was naive CD4+ T cells from PBMCs. All receptors come from a man aged 18 to 30 in good health. Some clones in this sample may be carry-over from other donors' samples. Both conserved end residues are part of each CDR3. The D gene is left open where the match is weak. Clone sizes are given selectively: once, few, many, or a class where the clone is expanded.

d_gene	v_gene	abundance	j_gene	CDR3nt	CDR3aa
TRBD1	TRBV4-1	.	TRBJ2-1	TGCGCCAGCAGCCTAGACAGGGTCTCCTACAATGAGCAGTTCTTC	CASSLDRVSYNEQFF
.	TRBV5-1	.	TRBJ2-5	TGCGCCAGCAGCTTGGGGAGACAGGCACAAGAGACCCAGTACTTC	CASSLGRQAQETQYF
.	TRBV6-5	.	TRBJ2-3	TGTGCCAGCAGTCTGTCAGCTCCGCCAGATACGCAGTATTTT	CASSLSAPPDTQYF
.	TRBV29-1	.	TRBJ2-3	TGCAGCGTTGTAACAGATACGCAGTATTTT	CSVVTDTQYF
.	TRBV2	.	TRBJ1-1	TGTGCCAGCAGTGACAGGGGAGGAACTGAAGCTTTCTTT	CASSDRGGTEAFF
.	TRBV4-3	.	TRBJ2-7	TGCGCCAGCAGCCAAGACAGTAGGGGCTCCTACGAGCAGTACTTC	CASSQDSRGSYEQYF
TRBD1	TRBV7-2	.	TRBJ2-1	TGTGCCAGCAGCCCCAAGGGGACAGGGTGGGGCAATGAGCAGTTCTTC	CASSPKGTGWGNEQFF
TRBD1	TRBV27	.	TRBJ1-3	TGTGCCAGCAGTCTCAGGGGGCTCGGGAACACCATATATTTT	CASSLRGLGNTIYF
.	TRBV7-2	.	TRBJ2-2	TGTGCCAGCAGCTTACAGGGGAACACCGGGGAGCTGTTTTTT	CASSLQGNTGELFF
.	TRBV10-3	.	TRBJ2-7	TGTGCCATCAGTGAAGGCCCGGGGGCGATCTACGAGCAGTACTTC	CAISEGPGAIYEQYF
.	TRBV4-1	.	TRBJ2-7	TGCGCCAGCAGCCTCATGACTCCCTCCTACGAGCAGTACTTC	CASSLMTPSYEQYF
.	TRBV11-1	.	TRBJ1-1	TGTGCCAGCAGCTTAGGAGTCTGGGACACTGAAGCTTTCTTT	CASSLGVWDTEAFF
.	TRBV30	.	TRBJ2-7	TGTGCCAGCAGCGGACCAAGCTCCTACGAGCAGTACTTC	CASSGPSSYEQYF
.	TRBV5-1	.	TRBJ2-7	TGCGCCAGCGCGAAGACCCCAGGCCTACTCCTCAGCTCCTACGAGCAGTACTTC	CASAKTPGLLLSSYEQYF
TRBD2	TRBV5-8	.	TRBJ2-3	TGTGCCAGCAGCCTACTAGCGGGAGTAGGAGATACGCAGTATTTT	CASSLLAGVGDTQYF
.	TRBV9	.	TRBJ2-1	TGTGCCAGCAGCGCCAGCGGCGGGGCCTACAATGAGCAGTTCTTC	CASSASGGAYNEQFF
.	TRBV18	.	TRBJ1-3	TGTGCCAGCTCACCAGGGCTCGCAGGAAACACCATATATTTT	CASSPGLAGNTIYF
.	TRBV20-1	.	TRBJ1-4	TGCAGTGCTAGTGCAGAAGAAAGACTGTTTTTT	CSASAEERLFF
.	TRBV18	.	TRBJ1-1	TGTGCCAGCTCACAAATCCCACAGGGTGAAGCTTTCTTT	CASSQIPQGEAFF
.	TRBV30	.	TRBJ2-7	TGTGCCTGGAGTGTTGGGGTTGCCTACGAGCAGTACTTC	CAWSVGVAYEQYF
.	TRBV27	once	TRBJ2-5	TGTGCCAGCAGTAAAGTGTCCCTAGGGCGGGAGACCCAGTACTTC	CASSKVSLGRETQYF
.	TRBV5-6	.	TRBJ2-1	TGTGCCAGCAGCTTGGTGTTAGGCTCCCTAGGCGATGAGCAGTTCTTC	CASSLVLGSLGDEQFF
.	TRBV7-2	.	TRBJ1-5	TGTGCCAGCAGCGCGTGGAACAGGGCAGCTCAGCCCCAGCATTTT	CASSAWNRAAQPQHF
.	TRBV5-1	.	TRBJ2-1	TGCGCCAGCAGCCCAGGTCTGCCGTCCTACAATGAGCAGTTCTTC	CASSPGLPSYNEQFF
.	TRBV29-1	.	TRBJ1-1	TGCAGTCACCGGGGGCTGGGTGAAGCTTTCTTT	CSHRGLGEAFF
.	TRBV28	.	TRBJ1-2	TGTGCCAGCAGTCCTCCACAGCCTGGGGGCTACACCTTC	CASSPPQPGGYTF
.	TRBV2	.	TRBJ2-7	TGTGCCAGCTTATCGGTCCGGGATTCCTACGAGCAGTACTTC	CASLSVRDSYEQYF
TRBD1	TRBV11-2	.	TRBJ2-7	TGTGCCAGCAGCACCTACAGGGGGCGTTTGAATGAGCAGTACTTC	CASSTYRGRLNEQYF
TRBD1	TRBV2	.	TRBJ1-5	TGTGCCAGCAGTGAACCAAGACAGGGCGGTCAGCCCCAGCATTTT	CASSEPRQGGQPQHF
.	TRBV5-1	.	TRBJ2-7	TGCGCCAGCAGCTTGGGACGGTTGAAGACCTACGAGCAGTACTTC	CASSLGRLKTYEQYF
TRBD2	TRBV4-3	.	TRBJ2-5	TGCGCCAGCAGCAAAAAGGCGACTAGCGACCAAGAGACCCAGTACTTC	CASSKKATSDQETQYF
TRBD2	TRBV5-1	.	TRBJ2-3	TGCGCCAGCAGCTTAGGGATTGGCGGGAGTTGGGTGGATACGCAGTATTTT	CASSLGIGGSWVDTQYF
TRBD1	TRBV5-6	.	TRBJ2-3	TGTGCCAGCAGTTATCGTCATGTAATAGAAGGGGGCGATACGCAGTATTTT	CASSYRHVIEGGDTQYF
.	TRBV30	.	TRBJ2-7	TGTGCCTGGAGCCCTATTAGAGAGCAGTACTTC	CAWSPIREQYF
.	TRBV19	.	TRBJ2-7	TGTGCCAGTAGTATCGGCGGGTCCGCTGCCTACGAGCAGTACTTC	CASSIGGSAAYEQYF
TRBD2	TRBV5-1	.	TRBJ2-1	TGCGCCAGCAGCATAGGGACTAGCGGGAGCCTTGAGCAGTTCTTC	CASSIGTSGSLEQFF
.	TRBV19	.	TRBJ2-1	TGTGCCAGTAGTCCCCCTATGTCGCTCAGCTCCTACAATGAGCAGTTCTTC	CASSPPMSLSSYNEQFF
.	TRBV28	.	TRBJ2-5	TGTGCCAGCAGTTCAACAGGGGAGGGGGAGACCCAGTACTTC	CASSSTGEGETQYF
.	TRBV6-1	.	TRBJ1-3	TGTGCCAGCAGTGAAATTGCGGCCCCGGGAAACACCATATATTTT	CASSEIAAPGNTIYF
TRBD2	TRBV7-2	.	TRBJ2-7	TGTGCCAGCAGCTTAGGGGAGGGCCGGCACGAGCAGTACTTC	CASSLGEGRHEQYF
TRBD2	TRBV28	.	TRBJ2-3	TGTGCCAGCAGTTTCTCTCGGGCAGGGAGGGCAGATACGCAGTATTTT	CASSFSRAGRADTQYF
TRBD2	TRBV5-4	.	TRBJ2-7	TGTGCCAGCAGCCGAGGAGCAGCGGGAGTTTTGTACGAGCAGTACTTC	CASSRGAAGVLYEQYF
.	TRBV5-1	.	TRBJ1-3	TGCGCCAGCCGGACGGGAGTTGGAAACACCATATATTTT	CASRTGVGNTIYF
TRBD1	TRBV29-1	.	TRBJ1-2	TGCAGCGTTGGCCTGGGGACAGGGTTCGGCTACACCTTC	CSVGLGTGFGYTF
TRBD1	TRBV5-1	.	TRBJ1-1	TGCGCCAGCAGCTTCGGACAGGGGGTGATGACCGCTTTCTTT	CASSFGQGVMTAFF
.	TRBV28	.	TRBJ2-5	TGTGCCAGCAGTTTTAAAGGCGGGAATTGGGAAGAGACCCAGTACTTC	CASSFKGGNWEETQYF